Here is one T cell receptor (beta chain) with its context. Its target is not known. V lost 4 bases to trimming and J lost 3 bases, with 7 bases between them. The CDR3 spans 13 residues. CDR1 is LNHDA and CDR2 is SQIVND in the germline V gene (reference sequence). PCR used 60 Vbeta primers and 13 Jbeta primers. Sequenced by immunoSEQ multiplex PCR; TCRdb stores in-frame clones only, minus some. The data contain around 120,000 clones, approximately 70% of them singletons. This entry comes from a study of cytomegalovirus exposure and HLA in healthy donors. Study-wide background: Across a few hundred genotyped donors, just over 80% landed in the Caucasian-associated ancestry cluster. Study findings and constraints: The authors reported that TCR beta sequences could predict HLA-A and HLA-B alleles. These predictions were accurate for most subjects in the first cohort.

The clonotype comes from an older woman in good health and CMV-seropositive. Source material: PBMCs. The chain links TRBV19 to TRBJ1-5; a possible D gene is TRBD1 (5 bases). CDR3 region: CASSRTFNQPQHF. CDR3 bases: TGTGCCAGTAGTAGGACATTCAATCAGCCCCAGCATTTT.